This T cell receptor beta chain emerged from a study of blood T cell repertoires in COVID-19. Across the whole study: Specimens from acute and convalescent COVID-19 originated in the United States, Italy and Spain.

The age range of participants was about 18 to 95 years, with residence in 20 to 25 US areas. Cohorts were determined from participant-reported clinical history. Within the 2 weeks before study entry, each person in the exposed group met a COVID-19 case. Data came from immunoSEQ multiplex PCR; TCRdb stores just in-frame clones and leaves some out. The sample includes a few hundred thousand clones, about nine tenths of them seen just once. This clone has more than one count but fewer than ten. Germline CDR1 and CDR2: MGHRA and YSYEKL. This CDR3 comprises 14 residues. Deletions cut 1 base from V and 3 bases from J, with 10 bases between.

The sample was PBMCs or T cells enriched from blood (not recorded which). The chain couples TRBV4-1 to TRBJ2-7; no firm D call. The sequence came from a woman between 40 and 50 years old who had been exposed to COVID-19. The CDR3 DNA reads TGCGCCAGCAGCCAAGGTCGGTCTTACTACGAGCAGTACTTC. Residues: CASSQGRSYYEQYF.